Sequencing of this T cell receptor beta chain was carried out in a study of blood T cell repertoires in COVID-19. Turning to the study itself: The cDNA or gDNA used as material had been derived from T cells, B-cell-depleted T cells, or PBMCs.

V shed 3 bases, J shed 1 base, and the junction held 2 bases outside the gene matches. This CDR3 spans 13 amino acids. Germline CDR1 and CDR2: SQVTM and ANQGSEA. Per the original methods: Researchers report that nucleated cell counts were estimated from reference gene primer amplification. Method: immunoSEQ multiplex PCR; TCRdb's copy keeps in-frame clones and lacks some. V, J and clone size are those of that table, while D and trimming were read from the DNA. The sample has roughly 97,000 clones; 80% to 90% are singletons. The sample was peripheral blood. The chain joins TRBV29-1 to TRBJ2-7, with 8 positions matching TRBD1. The receptor's source is a man aged 50 or older with acute or convalescent COVID-19. The CDR3 bases are TGCAGCGTTGACGGACAGGGTTCCTACGAGCAGTACTTC. It yields the protein CSVDGQGSYEQYF.